A single sample gave rise to the 14 T cell receptor beta chains below, sequenced in a study of cytomegalovirus exposure and HLA in healthy donors. Assay used: immunoSEQ multiplex PCR; TCRdb lists only in-frame clones, some missing. Of about 280,000 clones detected, roughly 90% appear once; the ten largest clones hold about 0.99%. Sequencing used PBMCs. These receptors all stem from a young woman in good health and CMV-seronegative.

CDR3 nucleotide sequence: TGTGCCAGCAGCCCCCTGTACGAGCAGTACTTC. Protein: CASSPLYEQYF. The chain has TRBV7-9 and TRBJ2-7, with no clear D. This CDR3 region has 11 residues. The germline V gene encodes CDR1 SEHNR and CDR2 FQNEAQ (reference sequence). V lost 5 bases and J 4 bases, leaving 6 bases between the germline ends.

The V and J genes are TRBV28 and TRBJ1-2; a weak D match, TRBD1 (6 bases). Trimming pared 5 bases from V and 7 bases from J, leaving 14 bases between. Germline values: CDR1 MDHEN, CDR2 SYDVKM. The length of the CDR3 is 13 residues. The CDR3 sequence: CASSNPGQSGYTF. In DNA, the CDR3 is TGTGCCAGCAGTAACCCCGGACAGAGTGGCTACACCTTC.

V and J are TRBV6-1 and TRBJ2-3; 10 bases line up with TRBD2. Germline V gene sequence: CDR1 MNHNS, CDR2 SASEGT. The CDR3 consists of 15 residues. Trimming took 7 bases from V and 1 from J; bases not matched to a gene: 5. For the CDR3, the DNA is TGTGCCAGCATTCAAGGACTAGCGGGCACAGATACGCAGTATTTT. This encodes CASIQGLAGTDTQYF.

V usage is TRBV30 and J usage is TRBJ1-3; 9 nucleotides align to TRBD1. V lost 2 bases and J lost 4; bases outside the gene matches: 6. Germline CDR1 reads GTSNPN; CDR2 reads SVGIG (reference sequence). This CDR3 region has 15 residues. The CDR3 DNA sequence: TGTGCCTGGAGTACACCGGGACAGGGAGGAAACACCATATATTTT. Residues: CAWSTPGQGGNTIYF. Full variable domain (outside the CDR3, taken from reference TRBV30 and TRBJ1-3): SQTIHQWPATLVQPVGSPLSLECTVEGTSNPNLYWYRQAAGRGLQLLFYSVGIGQISSEVPQNLSASRPQDRQFILSSKKLLLSDSGFYLCAWSTPGQGGNTIYFGEGSWLTVV.

This clone was observed a single time. The chain carries TRBV10-2 and TRBJ2-7, with 9 bases fitting TRBD1. Germline V gene sequence: CDR1 WSHSY, CDR2 SAAADI. CDR3 length: 13 residues. The V gene end was trimmed by 8 bases and the J gene end by 2 bases; junction bases not matched to a gene: 4. The CDR3 sequence: CASPGTGTYEQYF. DNA for the CDR3: TGCGCCAGCCCGGGGACAGGGACCTACGAGCAGTACTTC.

The chain couples TRBV25-1 to TRBJ1-1, with TRBD1 matching 7 bases. Trimming at V came to 4 bases and at J to 7 bases, leaving 12 bases not matched to a gene. The germline gives CDR1 MGHDK, CDR2 SYGVNS. CDR3 length: 15 amino acids. CDR3 protein: CASSGPGQSTYEAFF. DNA for the CDR3: TGTGCCAGCAGTGGGCCGGGACAGTCCACTTATGAAGCTTTCTTT.

V and J are TRBV5-1 and TRBJ2-1; 7 nucleotides agree with TRBD2. With 5 bases clipped from V and 0 bases from J, the junction kept 5 bases outside the gene matches. Germline CDR1 SGHRS, CDR2 YFSETQ. This CDR3 comprises 15 residues. CDR3 amino acids: CASRIAGSSYNEQFF. In nucleotides, the CDR3 is TGCGCCAGCAGAATAGCGGGCAGCTCCTACAATGAGCAGTTCTTC.

The genes are TRBV28 and TRBJ2-5; perhaps TRBD1 as D (6 bases). This CDR3 has 17 residues. V lost 5 bases, J lost 4 bases, and 23 bases lay in between. Germline V gene lookup returns CDR1 MDHEN and CDR2 SYDVKM. This CDR3 is CASSPRRTGKARETQYF. DNA for the CDR3: TGTGCCAGCAGTCCTCGGCGTACAGGGAAGGCACGAGAGACCCAGTACTTC.

V is TRBV18 and J is TRBJ2-2, with 14 bases aligning to TRBD2. The CDR3 has 18 residues. Per germline, CDR1 KGHSH and CDR2 LQKENI. V lost 3 bases and J lost 4; bases outside the gene matches: 7. The CDR3 DNA follows: TGTGCCAGCTCACCGAAGGGACTAGCGGGAGCGGCCACCGGGGAGCTGTTTTTT. It codes for CASSPKGLAGAATGELFF.

This clone showed up just once. This chain joins TRBV11-2 and TRBJ2-2; D gene unclear. Trimming pared 6 bases from V and 5 bases from J, leaving 7 bases between. Per the germline V gene, CDR1 is SGHAT and CDR2 is FQNNGV. The CDR3 consists of 12 residues. CDR3 nucleotides: TGTGCCAGCAGTCGGTATACCGGGGAGCTGTTTTTT. This sequence encodes CASSRYTGELFF.

The CDR3 protein is CASSLSRSTGELFF. For the CDR3, the DNA is TGTGCCAGCAGTTTATCGAGGTCCACCGGGGAGCTGTTTTTT. The chain joins TRBV27 to TRBJ2-2; D call uncertain. Germline V lookup: CDR1 MNHEY, CDR2 SMNVEV (reference sequence). The CDR3 has 14 residues. V dropped 0 bases and J dropped 4 bases, with 6 bases sitting between them.

This clone was detected only once. The chain employs TRBV4-3 and TRBJ2-7, with a weak D call TRBD1 (6 bases). V gave up 0 bases and J gave up 2 bases, with 11 bases separating them. Germline V gene lookup returns CDR1 LGHNA and CDR2 YSLEER. CDR3 length equals 15 residues. CDR3 residues: CASSQERTAPYEQYF. The DNA of the CDR3 is TGCGCCAGCAGCCAAGAACGGACAGCCCCCTACGAGCAGTACTTC.

This chain joins TRBV2 and TRBJ2-1; 13 positions agree with TRBD2. The V segment lost 7 bases and the J segment 2 bases; nucleotides outside the gene matches: 5. This CDR3 region has 16 residues. Germline lookup yields CDR1 SNHLY and CDR2 FYNNEI. CDR3 nucleotides: TGTGCCAGCACCCCGACTAGCGGGAGGCCCTACAATGAGCAGTTCTTC. Translation: CASTPTSGRPYNEQFF.

The rearrangement links TRBV5-1 to TRBJ2-7, with D unresolved. This CDR3 comprises 15 residues. Deletions cut 1 base from V and 2 bases from J, with 13 bases between. Per the germline V gene, CDR1 is SGHRS and CDR2 is YFSETQ. DNA for the CDR3: TGCGCCAGCAGCTTGAACAGCCCACCCCCCTACGAGCAGTACTTC. It specifies CASSLNSPPPYEQYF.